This T cell receptor beta chain was observed in a study of blood T cell repertoires in COVID-19. The repertoire was sequenced with immunoSEQ multiplex PCR; TCRdb's copy has only in-frame clones and lacks some. The sample records about 260,000 clones, around 87% being singletons. This CDR3 comprises 14 residues. Looked up from germline, CDR1 is GTSNPN and CDR2 is SVGIG (reference sequence). Trimming pared 2 bases from V and 4 bases from J, leaving 12 bases between. The sequenced sample consisted of peripheral blood. The chain recombines TRBV30 with TRBJ1-3; D gene uncertain. This receptor was taken from a woman between 50 and 59 years old with acute or convalescent COVID-19. CDR3 region: CAWSIMSGGNTIYF. As DNA, the CDR3 is TGTGCCTGGAGTATCATGTCCGGGGGAAACACCATATATTTT.